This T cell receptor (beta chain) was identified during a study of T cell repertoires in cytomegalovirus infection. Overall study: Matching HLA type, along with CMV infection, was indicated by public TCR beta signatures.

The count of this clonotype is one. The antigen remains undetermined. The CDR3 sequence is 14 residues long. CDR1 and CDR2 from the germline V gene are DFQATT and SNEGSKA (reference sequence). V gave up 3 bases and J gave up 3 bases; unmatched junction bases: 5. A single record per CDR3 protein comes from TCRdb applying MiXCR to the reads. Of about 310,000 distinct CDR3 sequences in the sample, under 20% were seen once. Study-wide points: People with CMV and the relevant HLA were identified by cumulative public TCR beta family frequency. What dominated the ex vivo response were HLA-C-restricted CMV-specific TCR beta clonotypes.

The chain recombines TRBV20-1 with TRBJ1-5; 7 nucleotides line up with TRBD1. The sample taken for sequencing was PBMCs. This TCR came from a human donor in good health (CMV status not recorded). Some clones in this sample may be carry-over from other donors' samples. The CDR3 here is CSASPGQANQPQHF. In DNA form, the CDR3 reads TGCAGTGCTAGTCCTGGACAGGCCAATCAGCCCCAGCATTTT.